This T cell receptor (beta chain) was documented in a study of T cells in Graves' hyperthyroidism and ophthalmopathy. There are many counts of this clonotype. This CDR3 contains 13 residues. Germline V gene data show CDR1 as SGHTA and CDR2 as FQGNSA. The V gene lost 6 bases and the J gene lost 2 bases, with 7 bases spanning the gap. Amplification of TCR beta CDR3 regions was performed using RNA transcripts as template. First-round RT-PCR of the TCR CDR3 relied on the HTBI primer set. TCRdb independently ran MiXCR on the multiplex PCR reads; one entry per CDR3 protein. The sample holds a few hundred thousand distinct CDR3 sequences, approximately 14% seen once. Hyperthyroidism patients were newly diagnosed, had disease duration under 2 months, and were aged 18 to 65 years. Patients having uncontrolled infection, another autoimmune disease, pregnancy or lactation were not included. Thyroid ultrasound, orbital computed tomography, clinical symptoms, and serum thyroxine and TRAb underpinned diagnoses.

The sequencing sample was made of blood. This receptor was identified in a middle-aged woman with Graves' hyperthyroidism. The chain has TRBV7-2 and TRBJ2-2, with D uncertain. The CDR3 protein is CASSSANTGELFF. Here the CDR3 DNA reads TGTGCCAGCAGTTCAGCCAACACCGGGGAGCTGTTTTTT.